The sequence of this TCR beta chain was determined in a study of blood T cell repertoires in COVID-19. Study information: Samples representing acute and convalescent COVID-19 were sourced from the United States, Italy and Spain.

Authors' data handling: By means of reference gene primer amplification, nucleated cell counts were estimated. Libraries were prepared by immunoSEQ multiplex PCR; TCRdb keeps only in-frame clonotypes and omits some of them. That table furnishes V, J and clone size, whereas the DNA furnished D and trimming. The sample shows under 80,000 clones, more than 80% of them seen only once. Sequencing was carried out using peripheral blood. The TCR originated in a woman older than 75 with active COVID-19.

The CDR3 loop reads CASSYYGIDSYEQYF. DNA for the CDR3: TGTGCCAGCAGTTACTACGGGATTGACTCCTACGAGCAGTACTTC. The chain joins TRBV6-5 to TRBJ2-7; tentatively, D is TRBD2 (5 bases). Germline values: CDR1 MNHEY, CDR2 SVGAGI. The CDR3 spans 15 residues. V was shortened by 1 base and J by 0 bases, with 10 bases between the two germline ends.